These 27 T cell receptor beta chains were sequenced from one sample in a study of response to subunit inactivated influenza vaccine. TCRdb processed the RT-PCR reads anew with MiXCR; each CDR3 protein has one entry. The profile shows a few hundred thousand distinct CDR3 sequences, 13% to 15% of them singletons. The source was PBMCs from blood, collected 11 to 12 days after vaccination. These receptors were taken from a man in his fifties or sixties who received an inactivated influenza vaccine.

This clonotype turned up a few times. V is TRBV10-3 and J is TRBJ2-3; 9 bases match TRBD2. This CDR3 comprises 15 residues. The V gene's germline CDR1 is ENHRY and CDR2 SYGVKD. V gave up 0 bases and J gave up 3 bases; unmatched junction bases: 1. The CDR3 DNA sequence: TGTGCCATCAGTGAGTCTAGCGGGAGAACAGATACGCAGTATTTT. Translated, it gives CAISESSGRTDTQYF.

This clonotype was counted at least ten times. The gene calls are TRBV28 and TRBJ2-4; 7 bases fit TRBD1. J was trimmed by 1 base and V by 4 bases; bases with no gene match: 7. The length of the CDR3 is 16 residues. In germline, CDR1 is MDHEN, CDR2 SYDVKM. This CDR3 is CASSSPTGAAKNIQYF. The CDR3 DNA reads TGTGCCAGCAGTTCGCCTACAGGGGCGGCCAAAAACATTCAGTACTTC.

This chain joins TRBV15 and TRBJ2-7; a possible D gene is TRBD1 (6 bases). CDR1 is LNHNV and CDR2 is YYDKDF in the germline V gene (reference sequence). V was pared by 2 bases and J by 2 bases, with 10 bases between. The CDR3 runs 14 residues. The CDR3 loop reads CATSRRQEAYEQYF. In DNA form, the CDR3 reads TGTGCCACCAGCAGACGACAGGAAGCCTACGAGCAGTACTTC.

This clonotype was seen a handful of times. V and J are TRBV15 and TRBJ2-7, with 9 bases identical to TRBD1. This CDR3 is built from 16 residues. Germline V gene data show CDR1 as LNHNV and CDR2 as YYDKDF (reference sequence). The ends lost 3 bases at V and 5 bases at J; junction bases unmatched: 11. CDR3 region: CATSRTTGGLGDEQYF. DNA for the CDR3: TGTGCCACCAGCAGGACTACAGGGGGCCTTGGCGACGAGCAGTACTTC.

There are a few counts of this clonotype. This sequence joins TRBV9 and TRBJ2-2; 12 bases match TRBD1. The germline gives CDR1 SGDLS, CDR2 YYNGEE. The CDR3 is made up of 21 amino acids. Losses at the gene ends were 4 bases for V and 0 bases for J; bases not matched to a gene: 16. The CDR3 protein is CASSRRRIRGQGAPNTGELFF. The CDR3 nucleotides read TGTGCCAGCAGCCGTAGGAGGATCAGGGGACAGGGGGCGCCGAACACCGGGGAGCTGTTTTTT.

The V gene is TRBV6-5, the J gene TRBJ2-7; no clear D gene. Germline V gene sequence: CDR1 MNHEY, CDR2 SVGAGI. Trimming removed 0 bases at V and 2 bases at J, with 11 bases between. This CDR3 contains 15 residues. CDR3 residues: CASSYSNVGTYEQYF. In DNA form, the CDR3 reads TGTGCCAGCAGTTACTCGAATGTCGGAACCTACGAGCAGTACTTC.

CDR3 coding DNA: TGTGCCATCAGTGAGCGGACTGCACAAGAGACCCAGTACTTC. It yields the protein CAISERTAQETQYF. The V and J genes are TRBV10-3 and TRBJ2-5; a possible D gene is TRBD2 (5 bases). Germline loops: CDR1 ENHRY, CDR2 SYGVKD. Between the trimmed V and J ends, which lost 2 bases and 2 bases, there was a span of 9 bases. The CDR3 runs to 14 residues.

This chain uses TRBV20-1 with TRBJ1-2, with no clear D. V lost 3 bases and J 0 bases, leaving 8 bases between the germline ends. The CDR3 length is 13 residues. Germline CDR1 DFQATT, CDR2 SNEGSKA (reference sequence). In nucleotides, the CDR3 is TGCAGTGCTAGCCGAAGGACTAACTATGGCTACACCTTC. Its protein product is CSASRRTNYGYTF.

Only a few counts were recorded for this clonotype. CDR3 bases: TGCGCCAGCAGCCAAGAGGAAGATGGCGGGCAGCCCCAGCATTTT. This codes for CASSQEEDGGQPQHF. This sequence joins TRBV4-1 and TRBJ1-5; no clear D gene. Germline V gives CDR1 MGHRA, CDR2 YSYEKL. CDR3 size: 15 residues. The V end was cut by 0 bases, the J end by 7 bases, with 13 bases between.

This clonotype was seen at least ten times. V gene TRBV10-2 combines with J gene TRBJ1-5, with a weak D call TRBD1 (5 bases). Trimming took off 5 bases at V and 3 bases at J, with 8 bases between the two ends. CDR1 and CDR2 (germline): WSHSY, SAAADI. This CDR3 comprises 13 residues. CDR3 protein: CASSQGVNQPQHF. The CDR3 DNA follows: TGCGCCAGCAGTCAAGGGGTCAATCAGCCCCAGCATTTT.

This clonotype was recorded a few times. The chain is built from TRBV11-2 and TRBJ2-7, with D possibly being TRBD2 (5 bases). V lost 1 base to trimming and J lost 5 bases, with 6 bases between them. From germline, CDR1 is SGHAT and CDR2 FQNNGV. The CDR3 runs 12 residues. The CDR3: CASSLAGNEQYF. The CDR3 DNA sequence: TGTGCCAGCAGCTTAGCCGGGAACGAGCAGTACTTC.

This clonotype has more than one count but fewer than ten. The gene calls are TRBV3-1 and TRBJ2-7; D is ambiguous. CDR3 length: 13 residues. In germline, CDR1 is LGHDT, CDR2 YNNKEL (reference sequence). Trimming shortened V by 0 bases and J by 2 bases, and 5 bases separated the two germline ends. CDR3 sequence: CASSQELAYEQYF. For the CDR3, the DNA is TGTGCCAGCAGCCAAGAACTCGCCTACGAGCAGTACTTC.

This clonotype was counted many times. The CDR3 DNA follows: TGTGCCAGCAGCTTAGCGGGGCTCTACAATGAGCAGTTCTTC. Protein sequence: CASSLAGLYNEQFF. The genes are TRBV11-2 and TRBJ2-1; possibly TRBD1 or TRBD2 for D (5 bases each). Germline V gene sequence: CDR1 SGHAT, CDR2 FQNNGV. The ends were cut back, 1 base at V and 3 bases at J, with 7 bases in the middle. The CDR3 length is 14 residues.

This clonotype was seen more than once but under ten times. This chain joins TRBV28 and TRBJ2-3; D remains ambiguous. The CDR3 loop spans 12 amino acids. Germline V lookup: CDR1 MDHEN, CDR2 SYDVKM. V lost 10 bases, J lost 4 bases, and 12 bases lay in between. The CDR3 sequence is CATVPTSDTQYF. As DNA, the CDR3 is TGTGCCACGGTCCCCACTTCAGATACGCAGTATTTT.

Only a few counts were recorded for this clonotype. The chain is built from TRBV2 and TRBJ2-3, with 7 bases lining up with TRBD1. CDR1 is SNHLY, CDR2 FYNNEI, per germline. The CDR3 totals 15 residues. With V trimmed by 4 bases and J by 6 bases, 10 bases remained unmatched. CDR3 residues: CASSVVGGRLDTQYF. DNA for the CDR3: TGTGCCAGCAGTGTTGTAGGGGGCAGATTGGATACGCAGTATTTT. The full variable domain, with the rest looked up from reference TRBV2 and TRBJ2-3, is EPEVTQTPSHQVTQMGQEVILRCVPISNHLYFYWYRQILGQKVEFLVSFYNNEISEKSEIFDDQFSVERPDGSNFTLKIRSTKLEDSAMYFCASSVVGGRLDTQYFGPGTRLTVL.

This clonotype came up many times. This chain joins TRBV5-1 and TRBJ1-1; D unclear. V dropped 4 bases and J dropped 0 bases, with 13 bases sitting between them. This CDR3 spans 15 amino acids. The germline CDR1 and CDR2 sequences are SGHRS and YFSETQ. The CDR3 loop is CASSEDGVMNTEAFF. CDR3 in DNA: TGCGCCAGCAGCGAGGACGGAGTCATGAACACTGAAGCTTTCTTT.

Many counts were recorded for this clonotype. The rearrangement links TRBV4-2 to TRBJ2-7; no reliable D call. Germline V CDR1 and CDR2: LGHNA, YNFKEQ. V was cut by 0 bases and J by 3 bases, with 12 bases left in between. The CDR3 extends over 15 amino acids. CDR3 nucleotide sequence: TGTGCCAGCAGCCAAGACTACTCTTGGCACTACGAGCAGTACTTC. It specifies CASSQDYSWHYEQYF.

This clonotype was picked up a small number of times. The rearrangement joins TRBV4-1 to TRBJ2-1; possibly TRBD2 for D (7 bases). CDR1 and CDR2 from the germline V gene are MGHRA and YSYEKL. V lost 6 bases, J lost 0 bases, and 18 bases lay in between. The CDR3 is made up of 17 amino acids. DNA of the CDR3: TGCGCCAGCAGATCGTTTGAGGGGGGGAGCTCCTACAATGAGCAGTTCTTC. Protein product: CASRSFEGGSSYNEQFF.

This clonotype occurred a few times. This chain uses TRBV5-6 with TRBJ2-2; D assignment may be TRBD1 or TRBD2 (5 bases each). The CDR3 spans 16 residues. Trimming removed 4 bases from V and 0 bases from J, with 13 bases in between. CDR1 SGHDT and CDR2 YYEEEE come from the germline V gene. Here the CDR3 reads CASSLTQGANTGELFF. In nucleotides, the CDR3 is TGTGCCAGCAGCCTCACCCAGGGAGCGAACACCGGGGAGCTGTTTTTT.

The chain has TRBV7-2 and TRBJ1-5; D may be TRBD1 (6 bases). Trimming took off 1 base at V and 9 bases at J, with 7 bases between the two ends. Germline CDR1 is SGHTA and CDR2 is FQGNSA. The CDR3 is 12 amino acids. CDR3 DNA sequence: TGTGCCAGCAGCTTAGGAGGGGGGCCCCAGCATTTT. Translation: CASSLGGGPQHF. Looking up the rest from reference TRBV7-2 and TRBJ1-5 gives the full variable domain: GAGVSQSPSNKVTEKGKDVELRCDPISGHTALYWYRQSLGQGLEFLIYFQGNSAPDKSGLPSDRFSAERTGGSVSTLTIQRTQQEDSAVYLCASSLGGGPQHFGDGTRLSIL.

This clonotype was counted ten times or more. CDR3 in DNA: TGTGCCACCAGTGACCAACAGGGCAATGAGCAGTTCTTC. This sequence encodes CATSDQQGNEQFF. J is TRBJ2-1 and V is TRBV24-1, with a tentative D call TRBD1 (6 bases). The germline V and J ends were trimmed by 4 bases and 6 bases, with 9 bases remaining between them. The CDR3 has 13 residues. Germline CDR1 and CDR2: KGHDR and SFDVKD.

The chain uses TRBV27 and TRBJ1-5; 8 bases agree with TRBD1. Per the germline V gene, CDR1 is MNHEY and CDR2 is SMNVEV (reference sequence). The CDR3 extends over 14 amino acids. Trimming cost V 5 bases and J 7 bases; bases outside gene matches: 7. In nucleotides, the CDR3 is TGTGCCAGCAGTGTGGACAGGGCATGGCAGCCCCAGCATTTT. This gives the protein CASSVDRAWQPQHF.

This chain uses TRBV27 with TRBJ2-7; no definite D call. Per germline, CDR1 MNHEY and CDR2 SMNVEV (reference sequence). V lost 6 bases, J lost 3 bases, and 12 bases lay in between. The CDR3 runs to 13 residues. The CDR3 spells CASSPLGGYEQYF. In DNA, the CDR3 is TGTGCCAGCAGCCCACTGGGCGGCTACGAGCAGTACTTC.

The chain combines TRBV29-1 with TRBJ2-3; TRBD1 agrees at 7 bases. The V segment lost 3 bases and the J segment 4 bases; nucleotides outside the gene matches: 10. The CDR3 is 15 residues long. CDR1 SQVTM and CDR2 ANQGSEA come from the germline V gene. Written as DNA, the CDR3 is TGCAGCGTTGAGCAAGACAGGGTTCTCGCAGATACGCAGTATTTT. Translation: CSVEQDRVLADTQYF.

This clonotype has a handful of counts. The rearrangement links TRBV14 to TRBJ2-3; D remains unclear. This CDR3 has 15 amino acids. V was trimmed by 5 bases and J by 2 bases, leaving 14 bases between them. Germline values: CDR1 SGHDN, CDR2 FVKESK. CDR3 amino acids: CASSTLRSFTDTQYF. CDR3 nucleotides: TGTGCCAGCAGCACACTAAGAAGTTTCACAGATACGCAGTATTTT.

This clonotype was seen a few times. The chain has TRBV7-2 and TRBJ2-7, with D possibly TRBD1 on 6 matching bases. CDR1 is SGHTA, CDR2 FQGNSA, per germline. The V end was cut by 3 bases, the J end by 6 bases, with 12 bases between. The CDR3 runs to 13 residues. CDR3: CASSFYRAREQYF. CDR3 sequence (DNA): TGTGCCAGCAGCTTCTACAGGGCCCGCGAGCAGTACTTC.

This clonotype has just a few counts. The chain is built from TRBV27 and TRBJ2-3; a possible D gene is TRBD2 (5 bases). V was clipped by 6 bases and J by 1 base, with 17 bases between them. CDR1 MNHEY and CDR2 SMNVEV come from the germline V gene (reference sequence). CDR3 length: 16 residues. CDR3 amino acids: CASSRVGHGGTDTQYF. The CDR3 DNA reads TGTGCCAGCAGCCGCGTCGGCCACGGGGGCACAGATACGCAGTATTTT.